This note documents a single T cell receptor (beta chain) sequence. No antigen is known for it. The data are from a study of shared clonotypes between healthy human individuals. Study-wide background: The study drew on a couple of women and a few men aged 18 to 49 as donors. Findings and limits, study-wide: Rarefaction analysis demonstrated incomplete sorted-subset sequencing notwithstanding large depth. Few donors restricted represented genetic and exposure-history diversity. The study found 4.5% to 6% of naive CD4 clonotypes shared across a handful of donors.

CDR1 MNHNS and CDR2 SASEGT come from the germline V gene. The CDR3 is 15 amino acids. Trimming removed 4 bases at V and 4 bases at J, with 14 bases between. Using immunoSEQ multiplex PCR, the repertoire was profiled, and TCRdb retains in-frame clones only, with some absent. The profile covers some 1 million clones, with about 74% appearing a single time and roughly 1.5% taken by the ten largest. This chain uses TRBV6-1 with TRBJ1-5; D unresolved. The TCR originated in a young man in good health. The sample was memory CD4+ T cells sorted from blood. Subset specified: CD45RA-negative fraction. CDR3 coding DNA: TGTGCCAGCAGTGGAGGGAACAGTCCGAATCAGCCCCAGCATTTT. Translated, it gives CASSGGNSPNQPQHF.